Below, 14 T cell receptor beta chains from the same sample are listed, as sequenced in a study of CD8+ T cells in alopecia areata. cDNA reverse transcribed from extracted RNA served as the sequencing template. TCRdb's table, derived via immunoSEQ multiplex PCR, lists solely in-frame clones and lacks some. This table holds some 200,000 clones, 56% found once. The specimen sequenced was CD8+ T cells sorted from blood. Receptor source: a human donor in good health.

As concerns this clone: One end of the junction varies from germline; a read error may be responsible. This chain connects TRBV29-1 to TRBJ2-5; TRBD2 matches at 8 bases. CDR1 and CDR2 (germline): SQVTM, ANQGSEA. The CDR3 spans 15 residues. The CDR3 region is CSVNSAGGLQETRYF. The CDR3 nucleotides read TGCAGCGTTAACAGTGCGGGGGGCCTCCAAGAGACCCGGTACTTC.

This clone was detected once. CDR3 region: CASSSATHSPLHF. The CDR3 bases are TGTGCCAGCTCCTCGGCAACCCATTCACCCCTCCACTTT. The gene calls are TRBV25-1 and TRBJ1-6; no clear D. There are 13 residues in the CDR3. Germline CDR1 is MGHDK and CDR2 is SYGVNS. The ends were cut back, 8 bases at V and 8 bases at J, with 13 bases in the middle. The full variable domain, in which reference TRBV25-1 and TRBJ1-6 provide the parts outside the CDR3, is EADIYQTPRYLVIGTGKKITLECSQTMGHDKMYWYQQDPGMELHLIHYSYGVNSTEKGDLSSESTVSRIRTEHFPLTLESARPSHTSQYLCASSSATHSPLHFGNGTRLTVT.

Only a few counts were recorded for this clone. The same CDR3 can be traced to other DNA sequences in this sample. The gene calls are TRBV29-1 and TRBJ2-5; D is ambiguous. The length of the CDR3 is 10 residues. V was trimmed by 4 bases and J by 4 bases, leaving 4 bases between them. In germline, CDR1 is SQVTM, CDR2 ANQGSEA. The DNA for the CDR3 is TGCAGCGTTGCTGGAGAGACCCAGTACTTC. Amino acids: CSVAGETQYF.

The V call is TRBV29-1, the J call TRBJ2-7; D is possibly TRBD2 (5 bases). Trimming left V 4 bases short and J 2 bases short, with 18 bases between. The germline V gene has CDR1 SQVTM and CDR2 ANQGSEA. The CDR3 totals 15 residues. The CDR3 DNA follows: TGCAGCGTTGGCGATGAGGTGCTGGGAGCCTACGAGCAGTACTTC. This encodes CSVGDEVLGAYEQYF.

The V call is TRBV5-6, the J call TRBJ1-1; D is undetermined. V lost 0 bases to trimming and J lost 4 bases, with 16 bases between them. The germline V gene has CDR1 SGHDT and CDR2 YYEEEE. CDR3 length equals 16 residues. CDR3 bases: TGTGCCAGCAGCTTGGAAGGGTTGGGGAGATCCACTGAAGCTTTCTTT. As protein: CASSLEGLGRSTEAFF.

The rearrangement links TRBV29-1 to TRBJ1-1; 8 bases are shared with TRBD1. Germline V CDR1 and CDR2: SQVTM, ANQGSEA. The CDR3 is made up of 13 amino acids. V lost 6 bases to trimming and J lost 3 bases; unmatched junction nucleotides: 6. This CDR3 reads CSVQDRGDTEAFF. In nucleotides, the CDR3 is TGCAGCGTACAAGACAGGGGCGACACTGAAGCTTTCTTT.

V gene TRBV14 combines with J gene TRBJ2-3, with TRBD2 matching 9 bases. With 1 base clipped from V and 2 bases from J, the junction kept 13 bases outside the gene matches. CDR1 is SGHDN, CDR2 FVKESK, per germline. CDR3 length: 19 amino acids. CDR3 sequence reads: CASSQVPSVAGDTTDTQYF. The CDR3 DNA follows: TGTGCCAGCAGCCAAGTTCCGTCGGTAGCGGGGGACACCACAGATACGCAGTATTTT.

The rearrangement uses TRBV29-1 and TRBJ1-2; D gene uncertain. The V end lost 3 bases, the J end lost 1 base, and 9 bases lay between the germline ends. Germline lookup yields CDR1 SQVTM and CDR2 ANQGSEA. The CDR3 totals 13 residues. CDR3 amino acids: CSVESLGNYGYTF. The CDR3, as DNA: TGCAGCGTTGAGTCTCTCGGTAACTATGGCTACACCTTC.

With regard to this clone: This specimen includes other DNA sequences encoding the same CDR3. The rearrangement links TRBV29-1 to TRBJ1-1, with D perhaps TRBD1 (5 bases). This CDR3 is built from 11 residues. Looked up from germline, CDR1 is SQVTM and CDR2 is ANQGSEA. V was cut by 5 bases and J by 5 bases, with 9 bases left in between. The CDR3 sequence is CSVPRGTEAFF. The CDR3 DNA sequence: TGCAGCGTTCCTCGGGGGACTGAAGCTTTCTTT.

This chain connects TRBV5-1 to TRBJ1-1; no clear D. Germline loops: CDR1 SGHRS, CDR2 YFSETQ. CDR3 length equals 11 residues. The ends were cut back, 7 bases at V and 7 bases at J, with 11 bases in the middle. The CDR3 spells CASFGRGEAFF. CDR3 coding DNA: TGCGCCAGCTTCGGTCGGGGTGAAGCTTTCTTT.

The CDR3 here is CASSPPYTGYGYTF. In DNA, the CDR3 is TGTGCCAGCAGCCCACCGTACACAGGCTATGGCTACACCTTC. The chain joins TRBV7-9 to TRBJ1-2; possible D gene TRBD1, 5 bases. The CDR3 contains 14 residues. Germline values: CDR1 SEHNR, CDR2 FQNEAQ (reference sequence). V was trimmed by 5 bases and J by 4 bases, leaving 14 bases between them. The variable domain in full, with the rest retrieved from reference TRBV7-9 and TRBJ1-2, is DTGVSQNPRHKITKRGQNVTFRCDPISEHNRLYWYRQTLGQGPEFLTYFQNEAQLEKSRLLSDRFSAERPKGSFSTLEIQRTEQGDSAMYLCASSPPYTGYGYTFGSGTRLTVV.

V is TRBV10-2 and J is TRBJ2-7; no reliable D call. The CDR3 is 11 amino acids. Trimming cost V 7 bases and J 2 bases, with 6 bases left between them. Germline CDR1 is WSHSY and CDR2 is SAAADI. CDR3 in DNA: TGCGCCAGCATTGAAGCCTACGAGCAGTACTTC. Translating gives CASIEAYEQYF.

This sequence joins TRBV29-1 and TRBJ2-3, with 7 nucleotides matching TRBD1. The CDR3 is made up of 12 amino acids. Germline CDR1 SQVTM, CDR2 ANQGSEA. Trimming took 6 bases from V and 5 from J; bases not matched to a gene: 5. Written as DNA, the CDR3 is TGCAGCGTCCCGACAGGGTTAGATACGCAGTATTTT. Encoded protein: CSVPTGLDTQYF.

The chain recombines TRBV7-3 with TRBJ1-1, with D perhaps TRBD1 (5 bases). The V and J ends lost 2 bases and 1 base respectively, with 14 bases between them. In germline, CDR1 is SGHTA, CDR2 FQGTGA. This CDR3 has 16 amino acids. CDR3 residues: CASSLGAGHANTEAFF. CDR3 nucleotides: TGTGCCAGCAGCTTAGGGGCCGGACACGCGAACACTGAAGCTTTCTTT.